This is a list of T cell receptor beta chains from one sample in a study of cytomegalovirus exposure and HLA in healthy donors. Repertoires were generated with immunoSEQ multiplex PCR, while TCRdb's copy carries only in-frame clones and drops some. The sample has about 220,000 clones; about 70% are singletons. Source material: PBMCs. The receptors derive from a woman aged 25-40 years in good health and CMV-seronegative. Each CDR3 is given with its conserved first and last residue. A D gene is named only where the DNA matches it firmly. A row's size may be missing; if present it is once, few, many or a size class.

j_gene | abundance | v_gene | d_gene | CDR3aa | CDR3nt
TRBJ2-3 | - | TRBV11-3 | - | CASSWDFDTDTQYF | TGTGCCAGCAGCTGGGACTTCGATACAGATACGCAGTATTTT
TRBJ2-7 | - | TRBV5-1 | TRBD1 | CASSLAPGTGGEQYF | TGCGCCAGCAGCTTGGCCCCTGGGACAGGGGGAGAGCAGTACTTC
TRBJ2-6 | few | TRBV6-1 | - | CAIQGSGANVLTF | TGTGCCATACAGGGCTCTGGGGCCAACGTCCTGACTTTC
TRBJ2-7 | - | TRBV6-1 | TRBD1 | CASSKGRGIITNGEQYF | TGTGCCAGCAGTAAAGGCAGGGGGATTATCACGAATGGCGAGCAGTACTTC
TRBJ1-5 | few | TRBV15 | TRBD1 | CATSRTRTGQPQHF | TGTGCCACCAGCAGAACCAGGACAGGACAGCCCCAGCATTTT
TRBJ2-3 | - | TRBV2 | TRBD1 | CASSDPTGPSTDTQYF | TGTGCCAGCAGTGACCCGACAGGGCCTTCCACAGATACGCAGTATTTT
TRBJ2-3 | - | TRBV25-1 | TRBD2 | CASRNLRAGVTDTQYF | TGTGCCAGCAGAAATCTTAGGGCGGGAGTCACAGATACGCAGTATTTT
TRBJ1-4 | - | TRBV6-5 | - | CASSVAVLNEKLFF | TGTGCCAGCAGTGTGGCGGTACTGAATGAAAAACTGTTTTTT
TRBJ2-4 | - | TRBV6-1 | TRBD1 | CASSDTPMTGKVDIQYF | TGTGCCAGCAGTGACACCCCGATGACAGGGAAAGTGGACATTCAGTACTTC
TRBJ2-2 | - | TRBV20-1 | - | CSALDSPRLFF | TGCAGTGCCCTTGACAGCCCTCGGCTGTTTTTT
TRBJ1-1 | - | TRBV29-1 | - | CSVAKARSEAFF | TGCAGCGTTGCGAAGGCGCGGAGTGAAGCTTTCTTT
TRBJ2-5 | - | TRBV2 | - | CASSEASTRQETQYF | TGTGCCAGCAGTGAAGCTAGTACCCGTCAAGAGACCCAGTACTTC
TRBJ2-5 | - | TRBV29-1 | TRBD2 | CSVGPSGRAGETQYF | TGCAGCGTTGGGCCCAGCGGGAGGGCCGGAGAGACCCAGTACTTC
TRBJ2-7 | - | TRBV6-1 | TRBD1 | CASSVHRGLYEQYF | TGTGCCAGCAGTGTCCACAGGGGGCTCTACGAGCAGTACTTC
TRBJ2-5 | - | TRBV6-6 | - | CASSYRDAGQTQYF | TGTGCCAGCTCCTACCGGGATGCGGGTCAGACCCAGTACTTC
TRBJ1-1 | - | TRBV5-1 | - | CASSLGQGYTEAFF | TGCGCCAGCAGCTTGGGGCAGGGATACACTGAAGCTTTCTTT
TRBJ2-2 | - | TRBV5-4 | TRBD2 | CASPEAGVATGELFF | TGTGCCAGCCCCGAAGCGGGAGTCGCCACCGGGGAGCTGTTTTTT
TRBJ2-7 | - | TRBV30 | - | CAWSLNRGGEQYF | TGTGCCTGGAGCTTAAACAGGGGGGGCGAGCAGTACTTC
TRBJ2-1 | - | TRBV9 | TRBD2 | CASSPTSGSSYNEQFF | TGTGCCAGCAGCCCTACTAGCGGGAGTTCCTACAATGAGCAGTTCTTC
TRBJ1-2 | - | TRBV29-1 | TRBD1 | CSTQGARGYTF | TGCAGTACTCAGGGGGCGCGTGGCTACACCTTC
TRBJ1-4 | few | TRBV30 | - | CAWSVPGGGEKLFF | TGTGCCTGGAGTGTACCGGGGGGGGGTGAAAAACTGTTTTTT
TRBJ2-2 | - | TRBV5-3 | - | CARSPHDHRTGELFF | TGTGCCAGAAGCCCGCACGACCACAGGACCGGGGAGCTGTTTTTT
TRBJ1-2 | - | TRBV30 | - | CAWSVGGLIDGYTF | TGTGCCTGGAGTGTGGGGGGGTTGATCGATGGCTACACCTTC
TRBJ1-1 | - | TRBV30 | - | CAWSRGSTEAFF | TGTGCCTGGAGTCGGGGGAGCACTGAAGCTTTCTTT
TRBJ2-7 | - | TRBV11-2 | - | CASSLRPTASYEQYF | TGTGCCAGCAGCTTAAGGCCGACAGCGTCCTACGAGCAGTACTTC
TRBJ1-2 | - | TRBV2 | TRBD1 | CASSLGNSGTGGAYGYTF | TGTGCCAGCAGCTTAGGCAACTCTGGGACAGGGGGGGCCTATGGCTACACCTTC
TRBJ1-1 | - | TRBV7-2 | - | CASSPRTVAFF | TGTGCCAGCAGCCCGAGGACAGTAGCTTTCTTT
TRBJ1-2 | - | TRBV6-5 | - | CASSATGTDYGYTF | TGTGCCAGCAGTGCCACAGGCACGGACTATGGCTACACCTTC
TRBJ1-1 | - | TRBV14 | - | CASSQDLIGVTEAFF | TGTGCCAGCAGCCAAGATTTAATAGGGGTCACTGAAGCTTTCTTT
TRBJ2-5 | - | TRBV10-2 | TRBD2 | CASSESGLAGGQETQYF | TGCGCCAGCAGTGAGTCGGGATTAGCGGGAGGTCAGGAGACCCAGTACTTC
TRBJ2-1 | - | TRBV7-3 | - | CASSFRGREQFF | TGTGCCAGCAGCTTCAGGGGAAGGGAGCAGTTCTTC
TRBJ2-2 | - | TRBV7-9 | TRBD1 | CASSWTGFNTGELFF | TGTGCCAGCAGCTGGACAGGGTTTAACACCGGGGAGCTGTTTTTT
TRBJ2-2 | - | TRBV7-8 | TRBD1 | CASSNPRDRGDTGELFF | TGTGCCAGCAGCAACCCCCGAGACAGGGGGGACACCGGGGAGCTGTTTTTT
TRBJ2-7 | - | TRBV5-1 | - | CASRPGHPSSYEQYF | TGCGCCAGCAGGCCGGGACACCCGAGCTCCTACGAGCAGTACTTC
TRBJ2-3 | - | TRBV15 | TRBD1 | CATSADRGATDTQYF | TGTGCCACCAGCGCGGACAGGGGAGCGACAGATACGCAGTATTTT